A single sample gave rise to the 7 T cell receptor beta chains below, sequenced in a study of primary melanoma T cells and metastatic recurrence. Sequencing was performed with immunoSEQ multiplex PCR; in TCRdb, only in-frame clones are kept and a portion is missing. The sample lists 320 or so clones; around nine tenths were seen once. Source material: melanoma tumor tissue. Receptor source: a human donor with melanoma.

As for this clone: One end of the junction does not line up with germline, which may come from a read error. The chain couples TRBV12-5 to TRBJ2-5; no definite D call. The CDR3 totals 12 residues. The V gene's germline CDR1 is LGHNT and CDR2 FRNRAP. This CDR3 is CASNSGQETQYF. DNA for the CDR3: TGTGCCAGCAATTCGGGCCAAGAGACCCAATACTTC.

This clone was observed a single time. This chain uses TRBV6-8 with TRBJ2-7; maybe TRBD2 (6 bases). V dropped 5 bases and J dropped 0 bases, with 11 bases sitting between them. Germline values: CDR1 MNHGY, CDR2 SAAAGT. This CDR3 has 14 amino acids. The CDR3 bases are TGTGCCAGCAGTGTCCGGGACTCCTCCTACGAGCAGTACTTC. The encoded protein is CASSVRDSSYEQYF.

This chain links TRBV1 with TRBJ2-7; the table's D call TRBD2 went unverified against the DNA. TRBV1 is deemed a pseudogene. The CDR3 is made up of 14 amino acids. The CDR3 DNA reads TGCGCCAGCAGTGAACGGGGGAAGGACTACGAGCAGTACTTC. Its protein product is CASSERGKDYEQYF.

The chain couples TRBV11-3 to TRBJ2-3, with D possibly TRBD2 on 6 matching bases. This CDR3 region has 15 residues. V dropped 4 bases and J dropped 2 bases, with 13 bases sitting between them. Germline V gene lookup returns CDR1 SGHNT and CDR2 YENEEA. CDR3 coding DNA: TGTGCCAGCAGCTCGGGAGTTAAGGACACAGATACGCAGTATTTT. Translation: CASSSGVKDTDTQYF.

The chain uses TRBV7-1 and TRBJ1-2; a weak D match, TRBD1 (6 bases). TRBV7-1 is designated an ORF whose function remains uncertain. The CDR3 is made up of 13 amino acids. Trimming removed 4 bases at V and 4 bases at J, with 10 bases between. Here the CDR3 DNA reads TGTGCCAGCAGCTTAGGACAGTCCTATGGCTACACCTTC. Translating it yields CASSLGQSYGYTF.

J is TRBJ2-2 and V is TRBV6-8; 9 bases match TRBD2. In germline, CDR1 is MNHGY, CDR2 SAAAGT. The V gene end was trimmed by 7 bases and the J gene end by 5 bases; junction bases not matched to a gene: 11. The CDR3 spans 16 residues. Here the CDR3 DNA reads TGTGCCAGCACCGAAAGGCGCGGGAGGGGAACCGGGGAGCTGTTTTTT. Translation: CASTERRGRGTGELFF.

This clone occurred once. The rearrangement uses TRBV1 and TRBJ1-1. TRBV1 is annotated as a pseudogene. There are 15 residues in the CDR3. The CDR3 region has the DNA TGCGCCAGCAGCCAGCAGGAGCCCATGAACACTGAAGCTTTCTTT. This codes for CASSQQEPMNTEAFF.